This T cell receptor beta chain was captured in a study of blood T cell repertoires in COVID-19. Methods used by the authors: The assay estimated nucleated cells by amplifying reference gene primers. Data came from immunoSEQ multiplex PCR; TCRdb stores just in-frame clones and leaves some out. The DNA gave D and trimming, while V, J and clone size come from that table. Here the sample spans about 260,000 clones, approximately 81% being singletons. The clonotype originates from a man between 60 and 70 years old with acute or convalescent COVID-19. The sample consisted of peripheral blood.

The CDR3 DNA reads as TGTGCCAGCAGTTTGAGCAGCTTCCGAGGCGGCTACACCTTC. The encoded protein is CASSLSSFRGGYTF. V gene TRBV27 combines with J gene TRBJ1-2, with no clear D. The CDR3 spans 14 residues. With 3 bases removed from V and 8 bases from J, the gap between germline ends came to 16 bases. Per the germline V gene, CDR1 is MNHEY and CDR2 is SMNVEV (reference sequence).